The T cell receptor (beta chain) described here comes from a study of T cell changes during pregnancy in multiple sclerosis. This clone was seen a few times. This CDR3 comprises 14 residues. V was clipped by 2 bases and J by 4 bases, with 12 bases between them. In germline, CDR1 is MNHNS, CDR2 SASEGT. Only in-frame clones appear in the TCRdb table, and some are missing; sequencing was by immunoSEQ multiplex PCR. The sample records around 50,000 clones, approximately 92% being singletons. This chain links TRBV6-1 with TRBJ2-7; tentatively, D is TRBD2 (6 bases). This clonotype was obtained from a female donor with multiple sclerosis, enrolled in a pregnancy study. Here the sequenced sample was CD4+ T cells from peripheral blood mononuclear cells, taken in the third trimester of pregnancy. CDR3 DNA: TGTGCCAGCAGTGAATGGCGGGGCGCATACGAGCAGTACTTC. Its protein product is CASSEWRGAYEQYF.